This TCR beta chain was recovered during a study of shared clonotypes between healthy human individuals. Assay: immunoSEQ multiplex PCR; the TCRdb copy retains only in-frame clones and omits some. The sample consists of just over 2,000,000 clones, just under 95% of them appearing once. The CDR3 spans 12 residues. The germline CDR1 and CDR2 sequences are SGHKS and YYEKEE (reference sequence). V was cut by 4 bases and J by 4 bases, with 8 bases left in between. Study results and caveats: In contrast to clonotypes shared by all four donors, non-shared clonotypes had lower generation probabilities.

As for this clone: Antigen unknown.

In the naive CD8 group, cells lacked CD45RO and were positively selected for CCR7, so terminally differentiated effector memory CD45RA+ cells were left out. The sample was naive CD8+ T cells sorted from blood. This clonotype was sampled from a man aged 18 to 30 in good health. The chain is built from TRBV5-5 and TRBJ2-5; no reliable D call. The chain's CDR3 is CASSLIAETQYF. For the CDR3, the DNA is TGTGCCAGCAGCCTCATCGCAGAGACCCAGTACTTC.